This T cell receptor beta chain is drawn from a study of OX40 agonist ivuxolimab in advanced cancers. Study-wide background: Three patients responded partially, comprising one with hepatocellular carcinoma and two with cutaneous melanoma. Whole-study findings and limits: Low normalized clonal expansion also occurred in some nonresponding patients.

Assay used: immunoSEQ multiplex PCR; TCRdb lists only in-frame clones, some missing. The data show 55,000 to 80,000 clones, more than 75% seen once. Baseline, cycle 4 day 1, and cycle 7 day 1 were the blood sampling points. The ends lost 3 bases at V and 4 bases at J; junction bases unmatched: 5. The CDR3 spans 14 residues. Germline V gene lookup returns CDR1 SGHTA and CDR2 FQGTGA. Notes on this clone: What it binds is unknown.

The V and J genes are TRBV7-3 and TRBJ2-5; TRBD2 aligns across 7 bases. This clonotype was obtained from an adult with an advanced solid tumor such as melanoma, head and neck, liver or kidney cancer. The material was CD4+ or CD8+ T cells sorted from blood, obtained in a trial of the OX40 agonist ivuxolimab. DNA of the CDR3: TGTGCCAGCAGCTTGGGACTAAGGGGAGAGACCCAGTACTTC. Translated, it gives CASSLGLRGETQYF.